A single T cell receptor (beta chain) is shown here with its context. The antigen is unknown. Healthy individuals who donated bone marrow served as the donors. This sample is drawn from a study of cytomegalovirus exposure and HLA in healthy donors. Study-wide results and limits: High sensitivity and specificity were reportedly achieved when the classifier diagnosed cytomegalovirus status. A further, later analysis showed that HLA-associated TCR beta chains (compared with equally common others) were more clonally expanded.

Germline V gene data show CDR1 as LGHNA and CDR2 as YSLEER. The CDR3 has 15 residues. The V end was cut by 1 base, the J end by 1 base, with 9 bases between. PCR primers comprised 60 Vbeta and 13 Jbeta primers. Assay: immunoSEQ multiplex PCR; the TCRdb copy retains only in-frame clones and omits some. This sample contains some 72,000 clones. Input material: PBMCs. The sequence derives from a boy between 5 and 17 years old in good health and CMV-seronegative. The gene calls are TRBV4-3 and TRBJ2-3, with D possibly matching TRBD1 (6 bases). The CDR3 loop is CASSQGYRGTDTQYF. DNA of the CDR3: TGCGCCAGCAGCCAAGGGTACAGGGGCACAGATACGCAGTATTTT.